The 29 T cell receptor beta chains listed next were all sequenced from one sample in a study of spatial heterogeneity in lung cancer. Sample time point: blood at routine non-recurrence follow-up after resection. One entry per CDR3 protein results from TCRdb running MiXCR on the 5' RACE reads. The repertoire consists of 95,000 to 120,000 distinct CDR3 sequences, with 11% occurring once and the leading ten covering more than 20%. Sequencing used PBMCs, obtained at follow-up. These receptors were taken from a female donor with early-stage non-small cell lung cancer.

The CDR3 region has the DNA TGTGCCACCAGTGATTTTTACGGGGGTATAGAGACCCAGTACTTC. Protein product: CATSDFYGGIETQYF. The chain employs TRBV24-1 and TRBJ2-5; TRBD2 is a possible D gene (6 bases). The CDR3 loop spans 15 amino acids. V lost 1 base and J lost 4, with 12 bases in between. Per germline, CDR1 KGHDR and CDR2 SFDVKD.

This clonotype was seen many times. The chain links TRBV18 to TRBJ1-5, with unresolved D. V was shortened by 2 bases and J by 4 bases, with 6 bases between the two germline ends. The length of the CDR3 is 13 residues. Germline-derived CDR1 and CDR2 are KGHSH and LQKENI. The DNA for the CDR3 is TGTGCCAGCTCACCAGGTGAAAATCAGCCCCAGCATTTT. As protein: CASSPGENQPQHF.

The chain joins TRBV28 to TRBJ1-2; D unresolved. The CDR3 is 11 amino acids. The germline gives CDR1 MDHEN, CDR2 SYDVKM. V was pared by 2 bases and J by 7 bases, with 5 bases between. In DNA, the CDR3 is TGTGCCAGCAGTTTAGGAAGTGGCTACACCTTC. It yields the protein CASSLGSGYTF.

This clonotype has only a few counts. This sequence joins TRBV27 and TRBJ1-2; D not certain. V lost 6 bases and J 2 bases, leaving 10 bases between the germline ends. The CDR3 loop spans 13 amino acids. Germline lookup yields CDR1 MNHEY and CDR2 SMNVEV (reference sequence). CDR3 sequence (DNA): TGTGCCAGCAGACGGACGGAAAACTATGGCTACACCTTC. Its translation: CASRRTENYGYTF.

This clonotype was counted a few times. The chain joins TRBV15 to TRBJ2-2; TRBD2 might be the D (5 bases). This CDR3 is built from 15 residues. V shed 2 bases and J shed 5 bases, with 12 bases lying between them. In germline, CDR1 is LNHNV, CDR2 YYDKDF (reference sequence). In DNA, the CDR3 is TGTGCCACCAGCAGATCAGGAGGTCGGACCGGGGAGCTGTTTTTT. It encodes CATSRSGGRTGELFF.

This clonotype showed up just a few times. This chain uses TRBV18 with TRBJ1-2, with D uncertain. Germline CDR1 is KGHSH and CDR2 is LQKENI. This CDR3 is 15 amino acids long. Trimming left V 0 bases short and J 3 bases short, with 11 bases between. The CDR3 here is CASSPPDWFDYGYTF. DNA for the CDR3: TGTGCCAGCTCACCACCGGACTGGTTTGACTATGGCTACACCTTC.

The chain links TRBV24-1 to TRBJ1-2; TRBD1 matches at 7 bases. Germline CDR1 reads KGHDR; CDR2 reads SFDVKD. J was trimmed by 3 bases and V by 4 bases; bases with no gene match: 13. The CDR3 is 17 residues long. The CDR3 is CATSEQGVLGDYYGYTF. For the CDR3, the DNA is TGTGCCACCAGTGAGCAGGGGGTCCTGGGCGACTACTATGGCTACACCTTC.

This clonotype was observed a few times. The gene calls are TRBV10-3 and TRBJ1-1, with D possibly TRBD1 on 6 matching bases. Germline V gene sequence: CDR1 ENHRY, CDR2 SYGVKD. V dropped 5 bases and J dropped 1 base, with 11 bases sitting between them. This CDR3 has 14 residues. The CDR3 DNA reads TGTGCCATCAGTAATACACAGGGGAACACTGAAGCTTTCTTT. It is translated as CAISNTQGNTEAFF.

This clonotype was seen ten or more times. The chain combines TRBV29-1 with TRBJ1-4; tentatively, D is TRBD1 (5 bases). The CDR3 sequence is 14 residues long. Trimming stripped 5 bases from V and 0 bases from J, with 10 bases between. Germline V gives CDR1 SQVTM, CDR2 ANQGSEA. In DNA form, the CDR3 reads TGCAGCGTTCAGGGATACGCAACTAATGAAAAACTGTTTTTT. Its protein product is CSVQGYATNEKLFF.

This clonotype was picked up many times. The chain combines TRBV29-1 with TRBJ2-3; D not resolved. The V end was cut by 1 base, the J end by 1 base, with 3 bases between. CDR1 and CDR2 from the germline V gene are SQVTM and ANQGSEA. This CDR3 is built from 12 residues. As DNA, the CDR3 is TGCAGCGTTGAAGGGGGCACAGATACGCAGTATTTT. This translates into CSVEGGTDTQYF.

The chain couples TRBV11-2 to TRBJ2-1; TRBD1 agrees at 7 bases. The CDR3 covers 15 residues. The trim removed 4 bases at V and 2 bases at J, leaving 5 bases unmatched. The germline CDR1 and CDR2 sequences are SGHAT and FQNNGV. The CDR3: CASSSTGQTYNEQFF. CDR3 in DNA: TGTGCCAGCAGCTCTACGGGACAGACCTACAATGAGCAGTTCTTC.

This clonotype has at least ten counts. This rearrangement joins TRBV28 to TRBJ2-3; D unclear. CDR1 and CDR2 (germline): MDHEN, SYDVKM. With 6 bases removed from V and 6 bases from J, the gap between germline ends came to 13 bases. The CDR3 is made up of 13 amino acids. CDR3 sequence reads: CASSPASTDTQYF. The CDR3 region has the DNA TGTGCCAGCAGCCCCGCATCAACTGATACGCAGTATTTT.

The chain links TRBV7-2 to TRBJ2-3; D perhaps matches TRBD2 (5 bases). Germline-derived CDR1 and CDR2 are SGHTA and FQGNSA. This CDR3 has 17 residues. The V end lost 2 bases, the J end lost 0 bases, and 15 bases lay between the germline ends. The CDR3 DNA reads TGTGCCAGCAGCTTAATCCCAGCGGCTACTAGCACAGATACGCAGTATTTT. Translated, it gives CASSLIPAATSTDTQYF.

This clonotype came up a few times. J is TRBJ2-1 and V is TRBV11-1, with 13 bases fitting TRBD2. There are 17 residues in the CDR3. The V and J ends lost 2 bases and 9 bases, in that order; junction bases with no gene match: 10. CDR1 SGHAT and CDR2 FQDESV come from the germline V gene (reference sequence). CDR3 DNA sequence: TGTGCCAGCAGCTTACTCTCGGGTACTAGCGGGAGGGGTGAGCAGTTCTTC. It codes for CASSLLSGTSGRGEQFF.

A few counts support this clonotype. V and J are TRBV7-9 and TRBJ2-1; 8 nucleotides agree with TRBD2. Trimming cost V 3 bases and J 2 bases; bases outside gene matches: 3. The germline CDR1 and CDR2 sequences are SEHNR and FQNEAQ (reference sequence). CDR3 length: 15 residues. CDR3 bases: TGTGCCAGCAGCTTGTTCGGGAGGGCCTACAATGAGCAGTTCTTC. This translates into CASSLFGRAYNEQFF.

This clonotype was counted only a few times. The V call is TRBV7-9, the J call TRBJ2-7; D not resolved. This CDR3 contains 15 residues. The V end was cut by 3 bases, the J end by 1 base, with 13 bases between. CDR1 is SEHNR, CDR2 FQNEAQ, per germline (reference sequence). The CDR3 DNA reads TGTGCCAGCAGCTTTTTTACAGCGCATTCCTACGAGCAGTACTTC. Translation gives CASSFFTAHSYEQYF.

This clonotype was found many times. CDR3 bases: TGCGCCAGCAGCTCTCAGGGGGCGTTGAACGAGCAGTACTTC. It yields the protein CASSSQGALNEQYF. The chain is built from TRBV5-1 and TRBJ2-7; 8 nucleotides agree with TRBD1. Germline values: CDR1 SGHRS, CDR2 YFSETQ. The V segment lost 3 bases and the J segment 5 bases; nucleotides outside the gene matches: 7. The CDR3 sequence is 14 residues long.

In DNA form, the CDR3 reads TGTGCCAGCAGTTCTCGGGACAGGGGAAATTCACCCCTCCACTTT. Translation: CASSSRDRGNSPLHF. The chain has TRBV12-3 or TRBV12-4 and TRBJ1-6; 10 bases are shared with TRBD1. The CDR3 runs 15 residues. Losses at the gene ends were 4 bases for V and 7 bases for J; bases not matched to a gene: 4.

This clonotype has ten or more counts. The chain is built from TRBV7-2 and TRBJ2-1; D ambiguous. CDR1 is SGHTA, CDR2 FQGNSA, per germline. V was pared by 7 bases and J by 9 bases, with 13 bases between. There are 12 residues in the CDR3. CDR3 DNA sequence: TGTGCCAGCACCACCTCTAGAGGTGAGCAGTTCTTC. Translated, it gives CASTTSRGEQFF.

This clonotype has a count of ten or more. The rearrangement uses TRBV18 and TRBJ2-1, with 9 bases aligning to TRBD2. The trim removed 2 bases at V and 4 bases at J, leaving 12 bases unmatched. The CDR3 is 18 residues long. CDR1 KGHSH and CDR2 LQKENI come from the germline V gene. The CDR3 nucleotides read TGTGCCAGCTCACCAACCGGTAGCCTAGCGGGACCATACAATGAGCAGTTCTTC. This encodes CASSPTGSLAGPYNEQFF.

This clonotype was observed a handful of times. The chain employs TRBV20-1 and TRBJ2-7; 10 bases map to TRBD1. Germline V gene sequence: CDR1 DFQATT, CDR2 SNEGSKA (reference sequence). The CDR3 spans 19 residues. The V and J ends lost 2 bases and 2 bases, in that order; junction bases with no gene match: 18. The DNA for the CDR3 is TGCAGTGCTAGACCCCCTCCCGACAGGGGGCGTGAGGTTACCTACGAGCAGTACTTC. Protein: CSARPPPDRGREVTYEQYF.

This clonotype was picked up many times. The chain carries TRBV29-1 and TRBJ1-3; no firm D call. Germline CDR1 and CDR2: SQVTM and ANQGSEA. Trimming pared 5 bases from V and 1 base from J, leaving 9 bases between. CDR3 size: 13 residues. CDR3 sequence: CSVLAESGNTIYF. As DNA, the CDR3 is TGCAGCGTTCTCGCCGAGTCTGGAAACACCATATATTTT.

Note on this clonotype: Likely a read error: the CDR3 ends without its conserved phenylalanine or tryptophan. The chain recombines TRBV29-1 with TRBJ2-1; 7 nucleotides match TRBD1. Germline loops: CDR1 SQVTM, CDR2 ANQGSEA. The CDR3 has 15 amino acids. Trimming took 3 bases from V and 2 from J; bases not matched to a gene: 7. Here the CDR3 DNA reads TGCAGCGTTGACTCCGGGACAGTAGCCTACAATGAGCAGTTCTCC. Amino acid sequence: CSVDSGTVAYNEQFS.

This clonotype was counted between two and nine times. V and J are TRBV6-2 or TRBV6-3 and TRBJ2-5; 8 bases align to TRBD2. Trimming took 1 base from V and 5 from J; bases not matched to a gene: 12. The germline CDR1 and CDR2 sequences are MNHEY and SVGEGT. The length of the CDR3 is 17 residues. CDR3: CASSYLAGPKLGETQYF. For the CDR3, the DNA is TGTGCCAGCAGTTACTTAGCGGGACCAAAGCTGGGGGAGACCCAGTACTTC.

This clonotype was recorded many times. The V gene is TRBV5-5, the J gene TRBJ2-3; 7 nucleotides agree with TRBD1. The trim removed 5 bases at V and 8 bases at J, leaving 14 bases unmatched. The CDR3 totals 15 residues. Germline lookup yields CDR1 SGHKS and CDR2 YYEKEE (reference sequence). In nucleotides, the CDR3 is TGTGCCAGCAGTAAAGAGACAGGGATGGAATCTACGCAGTATTTT. Its translation is CASSKETGMESTQYF.

The genes are TRBV20-1 and TRBJ2-1, with D maybe TRBD2 (6 bases). Trimming cost V 4 bases and J 2 bases, with 15 bases left between them. The CDR3 runs 15 residues. Germline V CDR1 and CDR2: DFQATT, SNEGSKA (reference sequence). CDR3 coding DNA: TGCAGTGCTACCCATAGCGGACTACCCTACAATGAGCAGTTCTTC. The encoded protein is CSATHSGLPYNEQFF.

The genes are TRBV14 and TRBJ2-2; 7 bases map to TRBD1. The germline CDR1 and CDR2 sequences are SGHDN and FVKESK. The CDR3 is 14 residues long. V shed 8 bases and J 6 bases; nucleotides not matched to a gene: 9. For the CDR3, the DNA is TGTGCCAGCCGAAGACAGGGAGTCTCCGGGGAGCTGTTTTTT. This codes for CASRRQGVSGELFF.

Only a few counts were recorded for this clonotype. The V call is TRBV5-1, the J call TRBJ1-2; D gene ambiguous. CDR3 length equals 15 residues. Germline values: CDR1 SGHRS, CDR2 YFSETQ. Deletions cut 2 bases from V and 0 bases from J, with 11 bases between. In DNA form, the CDR3 reads TGCGCCAGCAGCTTCAATTACGGAGCTAACTATGGCTACACCTTC. It translates to CASSFNYGANYGYTF.

This clonotype was seen only a few times. The chain recombines TRBV4-2 with TRBJ2-1; 8 bases map to TRBD2. The CDR3 spans 16 residues. Germline-derived CDR1 and CDR2 are LGHNA and YNFKEQ. The ends lost 0 bases at V and 7 bases at J; junction bases unmatched: 8. The CDR3 region has the DNA TGTGCCAGCAGCCAAGATGGAGCGGGAGTACAAAATGAGCAGTTCTTC. Its protein is CASSQDGAGVQNEQFF.